Listed here are 2 T cell receptor beta chains from one sample, sequenced in a study of blood T cells in healthy people across ages. A sample-barcoded 5' primer and a J-beta primer mix were used in a second PCR of about 7 to 12 cycles. TCRdb re-derived calls from the 5' RACE reads in MiXCR, one entry per CDR3 protein. The table lists 650,000 or so distinct CDR3 sequences, approximately 52% of them singletons. Sequenced: blood. These receptor sequences come from an elderly woman in good health.

Concerning this clonotype: A clone one base away is much larger, so this may be a read error. This chain uses TRBV5-1 with TRBJ2-1, with 10 positions matching TRBD2. This CDR3 comprises 14 residues. Germline CDR1 and CDR2: SGHRS and YFSETQ. The CDR3: CANSFGLADNEQFF. CDR3 bases: TGCGCCAACAGCTTCGGACTAGCGGACAATGAGCAGTTCTTC.

This clonotype was counted a single time. This CDR3 reads CASSLGSSPCNEQYF. In DNA form, the CDR3 reads TGTGCCAGCAGCTTAGGGTCCTCTCCCTGCAATGAGCAGTACTTC. The chain combines TRBV7-3 with TRBJ2-5, with D uncertain. CDR1 and CDR2 from the germline V gene are SGHTA and FQGTGA. The CDR3 length is 15 residues. The V end lost 2 bases, the J end lost 11 bases, and 21 bases lay between the germline ends.